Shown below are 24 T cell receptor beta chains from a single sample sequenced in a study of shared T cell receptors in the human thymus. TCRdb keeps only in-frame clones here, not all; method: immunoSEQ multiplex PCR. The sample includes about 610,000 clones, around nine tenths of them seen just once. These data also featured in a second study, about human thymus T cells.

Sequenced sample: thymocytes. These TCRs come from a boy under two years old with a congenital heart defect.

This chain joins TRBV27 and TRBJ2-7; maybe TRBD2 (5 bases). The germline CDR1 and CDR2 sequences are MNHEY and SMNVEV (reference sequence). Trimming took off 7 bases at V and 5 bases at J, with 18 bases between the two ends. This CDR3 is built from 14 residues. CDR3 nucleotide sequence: TGTGCCAGCATAGAGACGAGCGACGGGAACGAGCAGTACTTC. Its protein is CASIETSDGNEQYF.

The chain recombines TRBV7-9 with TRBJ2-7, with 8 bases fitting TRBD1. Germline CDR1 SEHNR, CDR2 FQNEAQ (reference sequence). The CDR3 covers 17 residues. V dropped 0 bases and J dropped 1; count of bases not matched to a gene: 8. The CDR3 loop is CASSLASGQGGSYEQYF. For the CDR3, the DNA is TGTGCCAGCAGCTTAGCGTCAGGACAGGGTGGTTCCTACGAGCAGTACTTC.

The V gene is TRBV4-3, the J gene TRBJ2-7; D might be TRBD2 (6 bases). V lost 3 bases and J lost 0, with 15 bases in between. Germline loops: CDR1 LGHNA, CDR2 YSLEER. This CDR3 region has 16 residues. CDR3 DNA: TGCGCCAGCAGCCACCATCTAGCGCCCAGCTCCTACGAGCAGTACTTC. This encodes CASSHHLAPSSYEQYF.

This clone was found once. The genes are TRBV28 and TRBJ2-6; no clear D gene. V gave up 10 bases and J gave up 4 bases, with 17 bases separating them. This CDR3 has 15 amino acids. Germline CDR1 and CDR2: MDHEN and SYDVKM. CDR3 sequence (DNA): TGTGCCACCCCCCCGGTCGGGTCCGGGGCCAACGTCCTGACTTTC. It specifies CATPPVGSGANVLTF.

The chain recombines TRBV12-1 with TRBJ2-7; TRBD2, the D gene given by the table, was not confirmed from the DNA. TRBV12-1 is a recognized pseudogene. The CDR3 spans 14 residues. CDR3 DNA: TGTGCCAGCAGCCCGACTAGCGCCACCTACGAGCAGTACTTC. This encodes CASSPTSATYEQYF.

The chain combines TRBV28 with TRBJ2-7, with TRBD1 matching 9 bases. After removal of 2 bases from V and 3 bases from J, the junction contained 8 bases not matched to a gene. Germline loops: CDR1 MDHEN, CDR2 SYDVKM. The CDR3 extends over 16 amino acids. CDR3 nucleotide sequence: TGTGCCAGCAGTTTAAGCCCCCCGGGACAGGGCTACGAGCAGTACTTC. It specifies CASSLSPPGQGYEQYF.

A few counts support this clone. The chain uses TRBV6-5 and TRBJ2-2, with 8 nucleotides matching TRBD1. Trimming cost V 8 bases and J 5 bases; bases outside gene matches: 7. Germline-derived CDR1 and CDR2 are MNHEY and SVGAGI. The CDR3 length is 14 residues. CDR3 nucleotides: TGTGCCAGCCGAGGGACAGGTCAGACCGGGGAGCTGTTTTTT. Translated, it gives CASRGTGQTGELFF.

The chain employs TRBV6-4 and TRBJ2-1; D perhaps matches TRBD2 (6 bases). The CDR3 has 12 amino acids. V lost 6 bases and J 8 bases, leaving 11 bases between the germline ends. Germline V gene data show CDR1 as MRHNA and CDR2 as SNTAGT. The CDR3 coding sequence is TGTGCCAGCAGCCCGGGGGTCCATGAGCAGTTCTTC. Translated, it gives CASSPGVHEQFF.

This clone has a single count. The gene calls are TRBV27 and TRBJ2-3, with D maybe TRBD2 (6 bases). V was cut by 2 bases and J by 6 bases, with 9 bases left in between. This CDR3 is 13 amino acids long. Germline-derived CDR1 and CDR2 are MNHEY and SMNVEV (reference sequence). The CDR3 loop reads CASSLGGEDTQYF. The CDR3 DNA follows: TGTGCCAGCAGTTTAGGAGGGGAGGATACGCAGTATTTT.

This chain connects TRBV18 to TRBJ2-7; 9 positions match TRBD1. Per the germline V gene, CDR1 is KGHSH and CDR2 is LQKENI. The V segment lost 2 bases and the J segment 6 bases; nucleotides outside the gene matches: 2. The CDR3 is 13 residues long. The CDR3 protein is CASSPSDRGEQYF. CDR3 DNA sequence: TGTGCCAGCTCACCATCGGACAGGGGCGAGCAGTACTTC. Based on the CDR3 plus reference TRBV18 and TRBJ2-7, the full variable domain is NAGVMQNPRHLVRRRGQEARLRCSPMKGHSHVYWYRQLPEEGLKFMVYLQKENIIDESGMPKERFSAEFPKEGPSILRIQQVVRGDSAAYFCASSPSDRGEQYFGPGTRLTVT.

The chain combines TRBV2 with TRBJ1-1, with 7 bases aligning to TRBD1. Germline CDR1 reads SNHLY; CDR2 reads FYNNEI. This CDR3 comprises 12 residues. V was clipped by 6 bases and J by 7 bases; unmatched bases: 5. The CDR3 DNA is TGTGCCAGCAGGACAGGGAAAAGTGAAGCTTTCTTT. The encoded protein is CASRTGKSEAFF.

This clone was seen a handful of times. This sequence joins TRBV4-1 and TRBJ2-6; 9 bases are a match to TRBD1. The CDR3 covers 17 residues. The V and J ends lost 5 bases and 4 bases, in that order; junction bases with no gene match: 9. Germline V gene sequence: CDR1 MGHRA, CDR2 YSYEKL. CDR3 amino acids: CASSNSDRGWGANVLTF. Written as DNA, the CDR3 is TGCGCCAGCAGCAACTCGGACAGGGGTTGGGGGGCCAACGTCCTGACTTTC.

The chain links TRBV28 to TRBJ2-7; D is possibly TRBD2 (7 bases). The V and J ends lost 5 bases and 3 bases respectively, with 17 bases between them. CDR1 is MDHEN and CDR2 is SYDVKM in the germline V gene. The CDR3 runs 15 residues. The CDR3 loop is CASSLHGGPLYEQYF. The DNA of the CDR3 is TGTGCCAGCAGTCTACACGGGGGGCCCCTCTACGAGCAGTACTTC.

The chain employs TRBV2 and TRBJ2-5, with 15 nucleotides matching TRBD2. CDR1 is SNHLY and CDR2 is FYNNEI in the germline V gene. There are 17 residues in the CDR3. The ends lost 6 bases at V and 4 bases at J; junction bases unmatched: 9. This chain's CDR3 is CASSDPGLAGGGETQYF. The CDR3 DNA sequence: TGTGCCAGCAGCGACCCGGGACTAGCGGGAGGAGGAGAGACCCAGTACTTC.

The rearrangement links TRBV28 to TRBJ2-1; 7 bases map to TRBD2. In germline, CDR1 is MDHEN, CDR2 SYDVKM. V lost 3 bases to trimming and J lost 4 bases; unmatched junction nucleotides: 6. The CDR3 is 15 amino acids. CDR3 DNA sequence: TGTGCCAGCAGTTTCGGCGGGAGTGGGTACAATGAGCAGTTCTTC. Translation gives CASSFGGSGYNEQFF. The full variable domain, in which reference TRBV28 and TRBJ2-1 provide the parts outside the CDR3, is DVKVTQSSRYLVKRTGEKVFLECVQDMDHENMFWYRQDPGLGLRLIYFSYDVKMKEKGDIPEGYSVSREKKERFSLILESASTNQTSMYLCASSFGGSGYNEQFFGPGTRLTVL.

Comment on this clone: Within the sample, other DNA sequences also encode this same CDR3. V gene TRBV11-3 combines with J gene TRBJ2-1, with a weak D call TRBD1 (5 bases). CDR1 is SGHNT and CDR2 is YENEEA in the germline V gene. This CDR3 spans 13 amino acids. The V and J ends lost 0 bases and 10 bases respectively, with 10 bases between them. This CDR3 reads CASSLEGRGEQFF. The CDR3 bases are TGTGCCAGCAGCTTAGAAGGTAGGGGCGAGCAGTTCTTC. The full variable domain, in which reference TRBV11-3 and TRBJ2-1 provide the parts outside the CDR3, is EAGVVQSPRYKIIEKKQPVAFWCNPISGHNTLYWYLQNLGQGPELLIRYENEEAVDDSQLPKDRFSAERLKGVDSTLKIQPAELGDSAVYLCASSLEGRGEQFFGPGTRLTVL.

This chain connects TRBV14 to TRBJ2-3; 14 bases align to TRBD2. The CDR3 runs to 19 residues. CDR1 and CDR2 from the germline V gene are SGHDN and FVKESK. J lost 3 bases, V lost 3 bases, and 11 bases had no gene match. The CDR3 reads CASSQPGLAGVRPTDTQYF. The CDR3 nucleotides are TGTGCCAGCAGCCAGCCGGGACTAGCGGGAGTACGGCCTACAGATACGCAGTATTTT.

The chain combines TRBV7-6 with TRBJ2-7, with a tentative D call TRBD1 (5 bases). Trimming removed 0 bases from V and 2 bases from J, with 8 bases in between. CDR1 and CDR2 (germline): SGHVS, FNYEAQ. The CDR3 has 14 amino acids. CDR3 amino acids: CASSLARDPYEQYF. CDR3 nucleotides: TGTGCCAGCAGCTTAGCCAGGGATCCCTACGAGCAGTACTTC. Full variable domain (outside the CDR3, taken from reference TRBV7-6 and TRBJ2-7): GAGVSQSPRYKVTKRGQDVALRCDPISGHVSLYWYRQALGQGPEFLTYFNYEAQQDKSGLPNDRFSAERPEGSISTLTIQRTEQRDSAMYRCASSLARDPYEQYFGPGTRLTVT.

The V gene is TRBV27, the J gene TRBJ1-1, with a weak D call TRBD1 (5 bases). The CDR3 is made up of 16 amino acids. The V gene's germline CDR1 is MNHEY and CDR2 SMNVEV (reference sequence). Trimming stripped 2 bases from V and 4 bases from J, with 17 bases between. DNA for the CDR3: TGTGCCAGCAGTTTAGTTCCAGTAGGGGCACGCACTGAAGCTTTCTTT. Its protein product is CASSLVPVGARTEAFF.

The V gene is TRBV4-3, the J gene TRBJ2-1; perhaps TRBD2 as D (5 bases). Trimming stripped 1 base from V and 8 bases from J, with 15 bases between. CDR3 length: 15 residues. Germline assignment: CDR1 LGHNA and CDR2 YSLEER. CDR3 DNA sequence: TGCGCCAGCAGCCAAGGTCCTGACTACAACCATGAGCAGTTCTTC. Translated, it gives CASSQGPDYNHEQFF.

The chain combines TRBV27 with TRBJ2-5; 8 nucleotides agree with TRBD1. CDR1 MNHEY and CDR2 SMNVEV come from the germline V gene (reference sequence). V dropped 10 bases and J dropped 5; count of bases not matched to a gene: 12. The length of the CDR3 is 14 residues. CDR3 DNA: TGTGCCACCGGACCAGGGGGCGTCTATGAGACCCAGTACTTC. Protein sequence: CATGPGGVYETQYF.

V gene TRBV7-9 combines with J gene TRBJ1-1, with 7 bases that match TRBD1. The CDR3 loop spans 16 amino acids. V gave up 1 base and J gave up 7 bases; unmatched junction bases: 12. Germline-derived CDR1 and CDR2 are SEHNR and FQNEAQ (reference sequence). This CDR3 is CASSLVSTGKGGEAFF. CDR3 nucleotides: TGTGCCAGCAGCTTAGTCTCGACAGGGAAAGGTGGTGAAGCTTTCTTT.

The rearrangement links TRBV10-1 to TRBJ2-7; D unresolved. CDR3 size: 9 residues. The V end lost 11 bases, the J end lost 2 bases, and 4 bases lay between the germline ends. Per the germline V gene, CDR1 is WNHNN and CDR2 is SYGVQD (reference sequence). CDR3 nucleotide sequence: TGCGCCGGAGCCTACGAGCAGTACTTC. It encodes CAGAYEQYF.

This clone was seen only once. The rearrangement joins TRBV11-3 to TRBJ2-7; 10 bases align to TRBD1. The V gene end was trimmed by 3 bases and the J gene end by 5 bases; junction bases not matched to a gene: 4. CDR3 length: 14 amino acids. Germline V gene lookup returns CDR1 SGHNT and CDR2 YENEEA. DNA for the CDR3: TGTGCCAGCAGCTTCCGGGACAGGGGTCACGAGCAGTACTTC. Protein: CASSFRDRGHEQYF.